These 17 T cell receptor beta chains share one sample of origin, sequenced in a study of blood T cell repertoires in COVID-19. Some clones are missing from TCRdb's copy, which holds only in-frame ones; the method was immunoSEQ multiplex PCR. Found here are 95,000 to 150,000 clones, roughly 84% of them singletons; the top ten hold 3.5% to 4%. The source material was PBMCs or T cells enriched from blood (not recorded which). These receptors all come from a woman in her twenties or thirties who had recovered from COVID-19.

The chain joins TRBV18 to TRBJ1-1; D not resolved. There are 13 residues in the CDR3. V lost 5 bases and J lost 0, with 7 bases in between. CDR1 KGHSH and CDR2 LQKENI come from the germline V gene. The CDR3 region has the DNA TGTGCCAGCTCAGCTACGGTGAACACTGAAGCTTTCTTT. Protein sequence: CASSATVNTEAFF.

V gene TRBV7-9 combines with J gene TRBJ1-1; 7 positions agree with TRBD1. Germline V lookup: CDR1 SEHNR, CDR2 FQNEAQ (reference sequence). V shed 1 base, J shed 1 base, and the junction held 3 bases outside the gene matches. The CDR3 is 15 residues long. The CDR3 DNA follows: TGTGCCAGCAGCTTAGAGGGGACAGCGAACACTGAAGCTTTCTTT. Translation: CASSLEGTANTEAFF.

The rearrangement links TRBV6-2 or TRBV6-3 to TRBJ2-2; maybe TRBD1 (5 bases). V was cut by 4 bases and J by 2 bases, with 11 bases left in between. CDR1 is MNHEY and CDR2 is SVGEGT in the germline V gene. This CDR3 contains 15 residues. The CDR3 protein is CASSSIGVNTGELFF. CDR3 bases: TGTGCCAGCAGTTCCATAGGGGTAAACACCGGGGAGCTGTTTTTT.

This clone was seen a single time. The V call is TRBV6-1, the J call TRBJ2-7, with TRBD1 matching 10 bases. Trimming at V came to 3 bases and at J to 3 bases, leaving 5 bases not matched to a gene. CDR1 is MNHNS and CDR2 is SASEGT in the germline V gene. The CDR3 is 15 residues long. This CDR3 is CASSEPGQGDYEQYF. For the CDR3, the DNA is TGTGCCAGCAGTGAGCCAGGACAGGGGGACTACGAGCAGTACTTC.

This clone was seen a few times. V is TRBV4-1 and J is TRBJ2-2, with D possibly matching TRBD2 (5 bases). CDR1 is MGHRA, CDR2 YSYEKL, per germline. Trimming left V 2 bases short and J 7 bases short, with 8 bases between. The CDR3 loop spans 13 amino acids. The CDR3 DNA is TGCGCCAGCAGCCAACCCGGGATCGGGGAGCTGTTTTTT. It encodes CASSQPGIGELFF.

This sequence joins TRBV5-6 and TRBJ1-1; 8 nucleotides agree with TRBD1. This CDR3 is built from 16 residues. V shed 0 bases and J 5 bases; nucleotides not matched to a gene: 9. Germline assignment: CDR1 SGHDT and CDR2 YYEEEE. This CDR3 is CASSLAGGAGGTEAFF. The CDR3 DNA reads TGTGCCAGCAGCTTGGCAGGGGGCGCCGGAGGGACTGAAGCTTTCTTT.

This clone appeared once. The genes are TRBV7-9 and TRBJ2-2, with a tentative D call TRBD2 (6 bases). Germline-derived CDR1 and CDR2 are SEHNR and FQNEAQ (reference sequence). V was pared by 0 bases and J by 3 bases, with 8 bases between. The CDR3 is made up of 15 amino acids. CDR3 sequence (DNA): TGTGCCAGCAGCTTAGCGGAGGGCTACACCGGGGAGCTGTTTTTT. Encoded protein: CASSLAEGYTGELFF.

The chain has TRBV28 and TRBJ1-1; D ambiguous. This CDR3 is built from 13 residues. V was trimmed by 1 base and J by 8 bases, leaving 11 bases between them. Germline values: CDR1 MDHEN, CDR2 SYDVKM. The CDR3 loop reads CASSLFEAREAFF. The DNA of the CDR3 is TGTGCCAGCAGTTTATTTGAGGCCAGAGAAGCTTTCTTT.

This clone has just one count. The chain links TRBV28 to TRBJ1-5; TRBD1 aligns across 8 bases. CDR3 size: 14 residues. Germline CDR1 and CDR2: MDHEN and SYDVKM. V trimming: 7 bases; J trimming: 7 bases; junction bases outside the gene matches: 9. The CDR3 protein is CASKGGQGGQPQHF. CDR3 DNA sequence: TGTGCCAGCAAAGGTGGACAGGGCGGGCAGCCCCAGCATTTT.

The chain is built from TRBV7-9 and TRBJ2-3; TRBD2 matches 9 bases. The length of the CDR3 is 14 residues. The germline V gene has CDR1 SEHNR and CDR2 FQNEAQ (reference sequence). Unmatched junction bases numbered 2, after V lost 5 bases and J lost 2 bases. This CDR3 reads CASSRLADTDTQYF. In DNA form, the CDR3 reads TGTGCCAGCAGCCGACTAGCGGACACAGATACGCAGTATTTT.

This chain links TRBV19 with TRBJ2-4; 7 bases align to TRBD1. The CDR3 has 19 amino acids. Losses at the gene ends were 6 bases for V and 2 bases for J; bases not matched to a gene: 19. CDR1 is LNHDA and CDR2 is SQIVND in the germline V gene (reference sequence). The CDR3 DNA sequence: TGTGCCAGTAGCCCAGTCTCCTTATTACAGGGGCGGACCAAAAACATTCAGTACTTC. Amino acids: CASSPVSLLQGRTKNIQYF.

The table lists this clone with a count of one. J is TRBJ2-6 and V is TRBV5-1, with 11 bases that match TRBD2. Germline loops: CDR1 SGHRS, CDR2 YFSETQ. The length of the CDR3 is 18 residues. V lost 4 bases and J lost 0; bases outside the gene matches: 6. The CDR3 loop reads CASSELAGVFSGANVLTF. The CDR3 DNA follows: TGCGCCAGCAGCGAACTAGCGGGAGTTTTCTCTGGGGCCAACGTCCTGACTTTC.

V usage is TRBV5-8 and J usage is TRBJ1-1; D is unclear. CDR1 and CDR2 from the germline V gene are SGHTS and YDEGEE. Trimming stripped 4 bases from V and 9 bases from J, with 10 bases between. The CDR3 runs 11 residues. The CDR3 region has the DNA TGTGCCAGCAGCAGCGGAATAAAAGCTTTCTTT. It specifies CASSSGIKAFF.

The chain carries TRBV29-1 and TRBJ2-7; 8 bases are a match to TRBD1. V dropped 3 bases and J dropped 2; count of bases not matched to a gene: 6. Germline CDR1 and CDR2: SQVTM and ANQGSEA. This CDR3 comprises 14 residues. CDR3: CSVDHGQGPYEQYF. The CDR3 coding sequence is TGCAGCGTTGACCATGGACAGGGCCCCTACGAGCAGTACTTC.

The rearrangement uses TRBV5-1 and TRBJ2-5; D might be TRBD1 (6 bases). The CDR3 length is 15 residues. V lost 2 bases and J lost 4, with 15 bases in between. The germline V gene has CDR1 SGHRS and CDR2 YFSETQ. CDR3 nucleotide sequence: TGCGCCAGCAGCTTACAACAGGGTTTGGGAGAGACCCAGTACTTC. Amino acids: CASSLQQGLGETQYF.

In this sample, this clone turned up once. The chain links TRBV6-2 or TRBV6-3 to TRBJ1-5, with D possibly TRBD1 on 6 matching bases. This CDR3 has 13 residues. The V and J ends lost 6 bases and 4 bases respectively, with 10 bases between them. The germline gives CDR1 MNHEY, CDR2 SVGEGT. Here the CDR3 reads CASSSGENQPQHF. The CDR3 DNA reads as TGTGCCAGCAGCTCAGGGGAGAATCAGCCCCAGCATTTT.

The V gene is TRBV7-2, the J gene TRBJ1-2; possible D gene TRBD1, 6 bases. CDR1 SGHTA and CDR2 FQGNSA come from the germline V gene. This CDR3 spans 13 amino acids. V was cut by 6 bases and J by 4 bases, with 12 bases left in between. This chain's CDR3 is CASSLQGAYGYTF. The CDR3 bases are TGTGCCAGCAGTTTACAGGGTGCCTATGGCTACACCTTC.